This T cell receptor (beta chain) was sequenced in a study of molecular identifiers for immune sequencing clone quantification. As for the study in general: Five aliquots were made in replicates from the RNA of roughly 20,000 or 100,000 naive CD8 cells, and four were sequenced. Study findings and constraints: In CMV-specific effectors, clones above 20 copies held over 99% of molecules; naive, under 1%.

Worth noting for this clonotype: Its antigen is currently unknown.

TCRdb ran MiXCR on the PCR reads and lists one entry per CDR3 protein. The sample has nearly 650,000 distinct CDR3 sequences, about 25% seen once. CD8+CD4-CCR7+CD45RA+ sorting gave the naive CD8 T cells. This TCR came from a human donor in good health. Some libraries in this study had Jurkat cell RNA spiked in. Specimen: naive CD8+ T cells from blood, with Jurkat cell RNA spiked in. Subset noted: FACS-sorted CD8+CD4-CCR7+CD45RA+ naive T cells.

The CDR3 coding sequence is TGCAGCGTTGAGGGGGCAGGGTCGATCACTGAAGCTTTCTTT. It translates to CSVEGAGSITEAFF. The V gene is TRBV29-1, the J gene TRBJ1-1; possibly TRBD1 for D (6 bases). This CDR3 is 14 amino acids long. Trimming cost V 3 bases and J 4 bases, with 15 bases left between them. CDR1 is SQVTM, CDR2 ANQGSEA, per germline.